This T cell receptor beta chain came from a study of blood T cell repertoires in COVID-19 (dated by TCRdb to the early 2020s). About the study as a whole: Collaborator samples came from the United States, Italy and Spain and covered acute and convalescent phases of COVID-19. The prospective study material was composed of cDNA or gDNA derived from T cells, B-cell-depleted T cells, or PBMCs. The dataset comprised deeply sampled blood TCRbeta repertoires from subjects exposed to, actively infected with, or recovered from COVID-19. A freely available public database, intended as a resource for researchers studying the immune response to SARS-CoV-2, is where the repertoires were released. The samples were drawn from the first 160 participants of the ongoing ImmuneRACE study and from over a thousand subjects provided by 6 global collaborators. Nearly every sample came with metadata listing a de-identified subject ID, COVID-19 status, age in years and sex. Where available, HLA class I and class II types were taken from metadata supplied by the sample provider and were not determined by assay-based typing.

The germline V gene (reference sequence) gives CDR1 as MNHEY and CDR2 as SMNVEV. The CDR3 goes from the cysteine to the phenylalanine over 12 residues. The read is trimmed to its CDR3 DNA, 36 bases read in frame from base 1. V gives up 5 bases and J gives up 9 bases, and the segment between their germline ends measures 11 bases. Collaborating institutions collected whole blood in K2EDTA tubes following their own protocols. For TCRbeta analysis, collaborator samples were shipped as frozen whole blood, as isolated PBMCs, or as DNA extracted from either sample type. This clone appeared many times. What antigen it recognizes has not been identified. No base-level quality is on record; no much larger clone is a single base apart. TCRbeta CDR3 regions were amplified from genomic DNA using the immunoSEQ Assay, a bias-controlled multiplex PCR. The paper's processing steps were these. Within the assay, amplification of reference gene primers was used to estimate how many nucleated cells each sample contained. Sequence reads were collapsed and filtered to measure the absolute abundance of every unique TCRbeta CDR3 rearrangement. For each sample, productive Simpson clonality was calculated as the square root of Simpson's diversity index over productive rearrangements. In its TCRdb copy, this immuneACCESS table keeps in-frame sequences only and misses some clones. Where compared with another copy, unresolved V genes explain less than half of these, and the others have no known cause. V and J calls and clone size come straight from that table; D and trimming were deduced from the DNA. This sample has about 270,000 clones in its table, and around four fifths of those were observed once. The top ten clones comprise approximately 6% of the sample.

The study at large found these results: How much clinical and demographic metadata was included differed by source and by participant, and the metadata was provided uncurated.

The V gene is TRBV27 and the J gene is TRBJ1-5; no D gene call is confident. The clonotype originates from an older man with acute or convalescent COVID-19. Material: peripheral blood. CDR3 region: CASSNPVGPQHF. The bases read TGTGCCAGCAGTAATCCCGTCGGGCCCCAGCATTTT.